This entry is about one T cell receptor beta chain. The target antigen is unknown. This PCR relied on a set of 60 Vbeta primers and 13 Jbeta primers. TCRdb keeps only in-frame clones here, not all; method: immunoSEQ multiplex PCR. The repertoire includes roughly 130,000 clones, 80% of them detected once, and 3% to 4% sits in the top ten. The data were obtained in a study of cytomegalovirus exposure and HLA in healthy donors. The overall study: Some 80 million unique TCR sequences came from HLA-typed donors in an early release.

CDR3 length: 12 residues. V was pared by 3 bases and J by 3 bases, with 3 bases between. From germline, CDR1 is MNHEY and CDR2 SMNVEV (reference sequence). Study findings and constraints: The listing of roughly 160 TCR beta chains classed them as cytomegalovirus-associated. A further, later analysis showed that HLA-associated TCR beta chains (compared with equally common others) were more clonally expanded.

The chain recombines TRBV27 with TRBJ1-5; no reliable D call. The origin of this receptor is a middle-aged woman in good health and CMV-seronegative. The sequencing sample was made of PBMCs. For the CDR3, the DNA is TGTGCCAGCAGTTTCTTCAATCAGCCCCAGCATTTT. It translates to CASSFFNQPQHF.